The clone carrying this T cell receptor beta chain has just a few counts. Its antigen is unknown. The data were obtained in a study of cytomegalovirus exposure and HLA in healthy donors. Study outcomes and limitations: Presence/absence comparisons presumed near-even sequencing depth among donors. Only CMV serostatus was available as immune exposure information. Upon later analysis, HLA-associated TCR beta chains proved more clonally expanded than other, equally common chains.

The PCR made use of 60 Vbeta and 13 Jbeta primers. Assay used: immunoSEQ multiplex PCR; TCRdb lists only in-frame clones, some missing. The top ten hold less than 3.5% of the sample, which has fewer than 140,000 clones, about two thirds seen once. Germline CDR1 and CDR2: SGHRS and YFSETQ. V lost 4 bases and J 1 base, leaving 11 bases between the germline ends. The CDR3 totals 14 residues. This clonotype was sampled from a female donor in good health and CMV-seronegative. This rearrangement joins TRBV5-1 to TRBJ1-1, with D tentatively TRBD1 (5 bases). Sequenced sample: PBMCs. CDR3 sequence: CASSIRQPNTEAFF. DNA of the CDR3: TGCGCCAGCAGCATAAGACAGCCGAACACTGAAGCTTTCTTT.